This TCR beta chain stems from a study of graft-versus-host responses after intestinal transplantation. The study's findings and limits: Peak levels of circulating GvH clones tracked with early post-transplant HvG declines.

Method: immunoSEQ multiplex PCR; TCRdb's copy keeps in-frame clones and lacks some. The sample gives more than 95,000 clones, over 75% of which show up once; about 0.9% is in the top ten. There are 14 residues in the CDR3. Germline loops: CDR1 SGHTA, CDR2 FQGTGA. V shed 4 bases, J shed 5 bases, and the junction held 7 bases outside the gene matches. Comment on this clone: Its specificity is unknown.

The starting material was unstimulated CD4+ T cells sorted from spleen or lymph node cells, obtained before intestinal transplant. The chain carries TRBV7-3 and TRBJ2-5; 7 bases are a match to TRBD1. The sequence derives from a human donor who received an intestinal transplant. The CDR3 DNA follows: TGTGCCAGCAGCTATGACAGGGACGAGGAGACCCAGTACTTC. It encodes CASSYDRDEETQYF.